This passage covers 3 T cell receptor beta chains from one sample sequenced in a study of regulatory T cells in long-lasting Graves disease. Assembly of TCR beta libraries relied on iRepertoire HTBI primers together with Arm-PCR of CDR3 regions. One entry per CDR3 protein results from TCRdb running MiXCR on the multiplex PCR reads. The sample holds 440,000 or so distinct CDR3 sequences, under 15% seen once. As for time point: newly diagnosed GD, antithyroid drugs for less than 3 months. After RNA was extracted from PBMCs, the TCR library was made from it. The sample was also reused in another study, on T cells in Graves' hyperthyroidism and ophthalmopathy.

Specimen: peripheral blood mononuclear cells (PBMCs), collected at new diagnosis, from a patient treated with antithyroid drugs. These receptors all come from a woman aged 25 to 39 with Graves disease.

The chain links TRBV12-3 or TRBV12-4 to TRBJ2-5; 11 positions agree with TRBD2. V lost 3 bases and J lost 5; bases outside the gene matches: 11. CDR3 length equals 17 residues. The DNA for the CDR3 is TGTGCCAGCAGTTTGGTATCTGGGCTAGCGGGAGGCGAGACCCAGTACTTC. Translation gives CASSLVSGLAGGETQYF.

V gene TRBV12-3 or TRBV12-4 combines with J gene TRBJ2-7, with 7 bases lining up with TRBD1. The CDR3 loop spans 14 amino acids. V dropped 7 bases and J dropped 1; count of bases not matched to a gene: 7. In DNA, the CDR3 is TGTGCCAGCAATCCGACAGGGAGTTCCTACGAGCAGTACTTC. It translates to CASNPTGSSYEQYF.

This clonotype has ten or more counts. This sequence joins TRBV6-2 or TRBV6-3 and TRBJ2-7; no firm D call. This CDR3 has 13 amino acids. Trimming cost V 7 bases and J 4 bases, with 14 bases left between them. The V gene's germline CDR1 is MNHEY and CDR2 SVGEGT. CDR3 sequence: CASKGQVKYEQYF. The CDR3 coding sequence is TGTGCCAGCAAGGGTCAGGTCAAATACGAGCAGTACTTC.